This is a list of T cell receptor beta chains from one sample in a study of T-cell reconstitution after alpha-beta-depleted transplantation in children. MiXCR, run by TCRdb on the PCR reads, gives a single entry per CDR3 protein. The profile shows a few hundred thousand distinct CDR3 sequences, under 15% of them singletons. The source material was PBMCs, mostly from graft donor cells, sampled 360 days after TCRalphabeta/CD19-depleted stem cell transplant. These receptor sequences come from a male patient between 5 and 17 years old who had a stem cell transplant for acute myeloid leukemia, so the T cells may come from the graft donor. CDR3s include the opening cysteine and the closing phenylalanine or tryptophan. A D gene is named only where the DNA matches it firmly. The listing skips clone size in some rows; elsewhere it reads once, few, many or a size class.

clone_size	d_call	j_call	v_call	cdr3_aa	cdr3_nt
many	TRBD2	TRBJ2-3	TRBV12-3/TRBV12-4	CASSVRLADTDTQYF	TGTGCCAGCAGCGTCCGACTAGCGGACACAGATACGCAGTATTTT
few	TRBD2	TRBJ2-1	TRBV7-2	CASRFSGTYNEQFF	TGTGCCAGCAGATTTAGCGGGACCTACAATGAGCAGTTCTTC
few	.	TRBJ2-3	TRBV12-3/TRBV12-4	CASSPGGASTDTQYF	TGTGCCAGCAGCCCAGGGGGGGCCAGCACAGATACGCAGTATTTT
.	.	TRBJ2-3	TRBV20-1	CSAFSRRGATGTQYF	TGCAGTGCGTTCAGCCGCAGGGGAGCGACAGGTACGCAGTATTTT
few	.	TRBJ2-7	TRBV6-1	CASTGQSQSYEQYF	TGTGCCAGCACTGGACAGTCTCAGTCCTACGAGCAGTACTTC
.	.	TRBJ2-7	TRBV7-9	CASSHPQGYGEQYF	TGTGCCAGCAGCCACCCGCAGGGGTATGGCGAGCAGTACTTC
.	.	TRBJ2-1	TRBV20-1	CSARQFGDNEQFF	TGCAGTGCCCGACAGTTTGGGGACAATGAGCAGTTCTTC
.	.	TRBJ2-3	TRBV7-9	CASSLALEITDTQYF	TGTGCCAGCAGCTTAGCATTGGAGATTACAGATACGCAGTATTTT
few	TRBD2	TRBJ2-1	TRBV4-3	CASSPHPIVAGNDGEQFF	TGCGCCAGCAGCCCGCACCCCATAGTAGCGGGAAATGATGGTGAGCAGTTCTTC
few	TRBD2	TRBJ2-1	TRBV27	CASSLIGGEGEQFF	TGTGCCAGCAGTTTAATTGGGGGGGAGGGTGAGCAGTTCTTC
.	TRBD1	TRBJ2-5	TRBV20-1	CSADTPGTGGKTQYF	TGCAGTGCCGACACCCCCGGGACAGGGGGGAAGACCCAGTACTTC
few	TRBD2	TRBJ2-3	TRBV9	CASSVSKREGLLNTQYF	TGTGCCAGCAGCGTCTCCAAGCGGGAGGGATTACTAAATACGCAGTATTTT
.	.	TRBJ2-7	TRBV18	CASSPISGVRTYEQYF	TGTGCCAGCTCACCTATCAGCGGAGTTCGGACTTACGAGCAGTACTTC
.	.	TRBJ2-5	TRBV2	CASVREEQTQYF	TGTGCCAGCGTAAGAGAGGAGCAGACCCAGTACTTC
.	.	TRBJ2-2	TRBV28	CASSYTGLRNTGELFF	TGTGCCAGCAGTTATACGGGACTCAGGAACACCGGGGAGCTGTTTTTT
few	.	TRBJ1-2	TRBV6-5	CASSYLGARGRNYGYTF	TGTGCCAGCAGTTACTTAGGGGCCAGGGGTAGGAACTATGGCTACACCTTC